Sequencing of this TCR beta chain was carried out in a study of T-cell reconstitution after alpha-beta-depleted transplantation in children listed by TCRdb under 2016. Looking at the study overall: The study quantitatively tracked T-cell immune reconstitution after TCRalphabeta/CD19-depleted allogeneic hematopoietic cell transplantation in children using TCR repertoire profiling.

Receptor amplification or capture employed PCR. The reads were generated on an Illumina HiSeq 2500. TCR libraries were prepared with molecular barcoding, using unique molecular identifiers to normalize TCRbeta repertoire quantification. TCRdb reprocessed the public reads (quality trimming at Q25 with fastp, clone calling with MiXCR) and kept in-frame beta chains. All rows with the same CDR3 protein become a single entry with the most common DNA and genes. The sample yields about 640,000 distinct CDR3 sequences; roughly 17% were counted once. Of the sample, over 0.95% falls within the top ten clones. As encoded in the germline V gene (reference sequence), CDR1 is DFQATT while CDR2 is SNEGSKA. The cysteine opens and the phenylalanine closes a CDR3 of 14 amino acids. Only the CDR3 DNA stays, 42 bases, in frame from base 1. With respect to this clonotype: Its antigen is currently not known. A much larger clone differs by one base, so this may be a read error.

This TCR derives from a human donor who donated a stem cell graft to a child with acute myeloid leukemia. The sample in question was PBMCs from the stem cell graft donor, obtained from the stem cell graft. The sequence is built from TRBV20-1 and TRBJ1-2; no D segment can be confidently identified. The DNA reads TGCAGTGCTAGAGATGGCCAGGAAGTCTATGGCTACCCCTTC. Protein translation: CSARDGQEVYGYPF.